Sequencing of this T cell receptor beta chain was carried out in a study of cytomegalovirus exposure and HLA in healthy donors. Findings and limits, study-wide: Analysis was carried out at a later point, and it linked a missense DCLRE1C variant to TCR beta V- and J-gene trimming. Association with HLA alleles at 0.05 false discovery rate was found for 16,951 TCR beta sequences in a later analysis.

Donors in the study were healthy people who gave bone marrow. With 60 Vbeta and 13 Jbeta primers, the PCR was carried out. The data were produced by immunoSEQ multiplex PCR, yet TCRdb's version contains in-frame clones alone and is incomplete. The sample records around 110,000 clones, roughly 82% being singletons. In the case of this clone: Its specificity is unknown.

V gave up 4 bases and J gave up 3 bases; unmatched junction bases: 6. Germline CDR1 and CDR2: SGHNT and YYREEE (reference sequence). The length of the CDR3 is 15 residues. The V and J genes are TRBV5-4 and TRBJ1-3, with 8 positions matching TRBD1. Specimen: PBMCs. The TCR originated in a man aged 45-60 years in good health and CMV-seronegative. CDR3 DNA sequence: TGTGCCAGCAGCCCCCCGACAGGGGTTGGAAACACCATATATTTT. Translating gives CASSPPTGVGNTIYF.